This is a list of T cell receptor beta chains from one sample in a study of blood T cells in healthy people across ages. TCRdb independently ran MiXCR on the 5' RACE reads; one entry per CDR3 protein. The table has fewer than 900,000 distinct CDR3 sequences, approximately 49% seen once. The sequencing input was blood. The receptor source for this set is a woman aged 55-75 years in good health. The CDR3 runs from the conserved cysteine through the conserved F or W. The D gene is left open where the match is weak. Some rows have no size entry. The others give once, few or many, or a class for an expanded clone.

d_call | j_call | clone_size | v_call | cdr3_length | cdr3_aa | cdr3_nt
TRBD1 | TRBJ2-4 | . | TRBV5-1 | 13 | CASATGGKNIQYF | TGCGCCAGCGCCACAGGGGGCAAAAACATTCAGTACTTC
TRBD2 | TRBJ2-7 | few | TRBV3-1 | 13 | CASSQRGSSEQYF | TGTGCCAGCAGCCAACGCGGGAGCAGCGAGCAGTACTTC
. | TRBJ2-3 | . | TRBV7-2 | 15 | CASSLLAFNTDTQYF | TGTGCCAGCTCCCTTCTAGCGTTTAACACAGATACGCAGTATTTT
TRBD1 | TRBJ1-1 | . | TRBV28 | 17 | CASSLYVGREGAWKAFF | TGTGCCAGCAGTTTATATGTTGGAAGAGAGGGGGCGTGGAAAGCTTTCTTT
TRBD2 | TRBJ2-3 | few | TRBV20-1 | 14 | CSALTGGGTDTQYF | TGCAGTGCTCTAACGGGAGGAGGGACAGATACGCAGTATTTT
. | TRBJ2-1 | once | TRBV28 | 16 | CASSLAGAGRVFEQFF | TGTGCCAGCAGTTTAGCAGGGGCAGGGCGAGTGTTTGAGCAGTTCTTC
. | TRBJ2-5 | . | TRBV5-1 | 13 | CASSLRGKETQYF | TGCGCCAGCAGCTTGAGAGGGAAAGAGACCCAGTACTTC
. | TRBJ2-7 | . | TRBV6-1 | 15 | CASRATGRSSYEQYF | TGTGCCAGCAGGGCGACAGGGAGGAGCTCCTACGAGCAGTACTTC
TRBD1 | TRBJ2-5 | few | TRBV10-3 | 15 | CAISRTGAPQETQYF | TGTGCCATCAGTCGAACAGGGGCTCCTCAAGAGACCCAGTACTTC
. | TRBJ2-1 | once | TRBV20-1 | 13 | CSAPTGLHNEQFF | TGCAGTGCCCCGACCGGGTTGCACAATGAGCAGTTCTTC
. | TRBJ2-6 | many | TRBV7-2 | 13 | CASSLDPSGSLTF | TGTGCCAGCAGCTTGGACCCCTCAGGGTCCCTGACTTTC
TRBD1 | TRBJ1-1 | . | TRBV18 | 15 | CASSSQTGMNTEAFF | TGTGCCAGCTCATCCCAGACAGGGATGAACACTGAAGCTTTCTTT
. | TRBJ1-2 | . | TRBV29-1 | 12 | CSVAGRGFGYTF | TGCAGCGTCGCAGGACGGGGCTTTGGCTACACCTTC
. | TRBJ1-2 | . | TRBV30 | 14 | CAWSGFQGNYGYTF | TGTGCCTGGAGTGGGTTTCAGGGAAACTATGGCTACACCTTC
TRBD2 | TRBJ2-1 | few | TRBV28 | 18 | CASSPSNPTSGSLNEQFF | TGTGCCAGCAGCCCATCAAACCCGACTAGCGGGAGTTTGAATGAGCAGTTCTTC
TRBD1 | TRBJ1-2 | . | TRBV7-8 | 17 | CASSTRTGTGTGYGYIF | TGTGCCAGCAGCACTCGGACCGGGACAGGGACCGGCTATGGCTACATCTTC
. | TRBJ1-1 | . | TRBV28 | 18 | CASNQPGRNYPVNTEAFF | TGTGCCAGCAATCAGCCGGGACGCAACTATCCCGTGAACACTGAAGCTTTCTTT
TRBD2 | TRBJ2-1 | . | TRBV6-1 | 14 | CASASGVYQEIQFF | TGTGCCAGTGCTAGCGGGGTTTACCAAGAGATCCAGTTCTTC
. | TRBJ2-6 | . | TRBV6-2/TRBV6-3 | 17 | CTSSYSARFSGANVLTF | TGTACCAGCAGTTATTCGGCCCGATTCTCTGGGGCCAACGTCCTGACTTTC
. | TRBJ2-6 | . | TRBV4-3 | 17 | CASSQEFWTSGANVLTF | TGCGCCAGCAGCCAAGAGTTCTGGACCTCTGGGGCCAACGTCCTGACTTTC
. | TRBJ2-1 | . | TRBV12-3/TRBV12-4 | 19 | CASSFSLGLAIHSYNEQFF | TGTGCCAGCAGTTTTTCGCTCGGGCTAGCTATACACTCCTACAATGAGCAGTTCTTC
TRBD1 | TRBJ1-1 | . | TRBV28 | 12 | CASSWDRVSFFF | TGTGCCAGCAGTTGGGACAGGGTCAGCTTTTTCTTT
TRBD1 | TRBJ1-2 | . | TRBV7-2 | 15 | CASSPDRATLNGYTF | TGTGCCAGCAGCCCAGACAGGGCGACACTAAATGGCTACACCTTC
TRBD2 | TRBJ2-7 | many | TRBV12-3/TRBV12-4 | 13 | CASSRSGSGEQYF | TGTGCCAGCAGCCGTAGCGGGAGCGGCGAGCAGTACTTC
. | TRBJ2-6 | few | TRBV30 | 15 | CAWSLGGAGANVLTF | TGTGCCTGGAGTTTAGGAGGGGCTGGGGCCAACGTCCTGACTTTC